This TCR beta chain stems from a study of tumor-infiltrating lymphocytes in primary liver carcinoma. Study-level results: The 250 largest clones made up significantly more of tumor than blood repertoires (p = 0.039). Compared with tumor region pairs, tumor-adjacent and tumor-blood pairs overlapped less. Bulk, unsorted sampling meant CD4+ and CD8+ repertoires went uncompared.

This clonotype was detected ten times or more. Antigen unknown. The researchers produced TCR beta cDNA from approximately 460 ng total RNA with a constant-region primer. Slightly modified ARM-PCR, run as three nested multiplex PCR rounds, produced the TCR beta libraries. TRBV1-TRBV30 forward primers paired with a C-beta reverse primer were used in the first two PCR rounds, which ran approximately 10 cycles each. TCRdb reprocessed the multiplex PCR reads with MiXCR, giving one entry per CDR3 protein. The sample has about 200,000 distinct CDR3 sequences, almost 65% seen once. This CDR3 has 12 amino acids. The germline gives CDR1 SGHKS, CDR2 YYEKEE (reference sequence). The V end was cut by 3 bases, the J end by 1 base, with 3 bases between. Unsorted whole blood yielded blood RNA, and germline DNA was extracted as well.

The sample was peripheral blood. The receptor was derived from a woman aged 55-75 years with primary liver carcinoma and hepatitis B virus infection. This rearrangement joins TRBV5-5 to TRBJ2-3; D is uncertain. This chain's CDR3 is CASSSRTDTQYF. The CDR3 DNA sequence: TGTGCCAGCAGCTCACGCACAGATACGCAGTATTTT.